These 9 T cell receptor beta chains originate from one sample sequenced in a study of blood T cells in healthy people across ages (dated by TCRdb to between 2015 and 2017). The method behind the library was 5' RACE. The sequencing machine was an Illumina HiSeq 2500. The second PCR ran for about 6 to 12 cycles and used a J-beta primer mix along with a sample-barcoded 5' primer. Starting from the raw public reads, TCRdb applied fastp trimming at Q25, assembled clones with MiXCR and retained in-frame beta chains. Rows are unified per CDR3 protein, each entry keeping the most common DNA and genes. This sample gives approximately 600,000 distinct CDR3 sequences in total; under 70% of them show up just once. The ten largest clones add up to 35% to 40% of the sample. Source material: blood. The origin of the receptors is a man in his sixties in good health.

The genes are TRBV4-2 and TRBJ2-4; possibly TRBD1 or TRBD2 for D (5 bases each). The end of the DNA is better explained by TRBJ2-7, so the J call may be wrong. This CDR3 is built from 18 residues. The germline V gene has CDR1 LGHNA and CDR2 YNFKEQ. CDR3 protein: CASSQEPIWGSVSYEQYF. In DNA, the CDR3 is TGTGCCAGCAGCCAAGAGCCGATTTGGGGGTCTGTTTCCTACGAGCAGTACTTC.

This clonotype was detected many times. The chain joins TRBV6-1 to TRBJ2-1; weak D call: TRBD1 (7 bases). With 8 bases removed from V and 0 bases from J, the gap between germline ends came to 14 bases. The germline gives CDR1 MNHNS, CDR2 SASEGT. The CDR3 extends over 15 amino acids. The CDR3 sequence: CASSGGFSSYNEQFF. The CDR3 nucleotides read TGTGCCAGCTCAGGGGGGTTTAGCTCCTACAATGAGCAGTTCTTC.

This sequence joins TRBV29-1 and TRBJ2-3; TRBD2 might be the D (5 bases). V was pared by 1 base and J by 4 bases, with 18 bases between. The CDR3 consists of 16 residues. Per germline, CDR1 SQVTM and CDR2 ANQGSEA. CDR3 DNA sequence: TGCAGCGTTGAAGGTGGCAGAGGGAGCGGTGCAGATACGCAGTATTTT. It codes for CSVEGGRGSGADTQYF.

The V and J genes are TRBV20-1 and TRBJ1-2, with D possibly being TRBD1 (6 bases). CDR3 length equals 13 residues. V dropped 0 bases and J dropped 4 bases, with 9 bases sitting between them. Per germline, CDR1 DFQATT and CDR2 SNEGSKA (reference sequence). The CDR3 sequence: CSAREGGPYGYTF. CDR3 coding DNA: TGCAGTGCTAGAGAAGGGGGGCCCTATGGCTACACCTTC.

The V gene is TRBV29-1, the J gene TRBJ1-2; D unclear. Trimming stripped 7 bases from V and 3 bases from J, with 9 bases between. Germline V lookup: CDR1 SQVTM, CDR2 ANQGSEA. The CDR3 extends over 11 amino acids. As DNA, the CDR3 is TGCAGCGCCGGCAGTGACTATGGCTACACCTTC. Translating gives CSAGSDYGYTF.

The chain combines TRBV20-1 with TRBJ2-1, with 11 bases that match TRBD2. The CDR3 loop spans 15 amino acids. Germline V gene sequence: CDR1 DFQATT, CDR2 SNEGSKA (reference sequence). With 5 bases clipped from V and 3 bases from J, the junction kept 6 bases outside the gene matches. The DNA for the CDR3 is TGCAGTGCTCCAGAAGGACTAGCGGGCTACAATGAGCAGTTCTTC. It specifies CSAPEGLAGYNEQFF.

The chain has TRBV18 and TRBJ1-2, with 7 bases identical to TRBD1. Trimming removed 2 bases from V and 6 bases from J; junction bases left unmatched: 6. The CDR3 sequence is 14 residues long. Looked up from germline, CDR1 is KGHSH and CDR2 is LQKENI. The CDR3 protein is CASSPGRGRDGYTF. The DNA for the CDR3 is TGTGCCAGCTCACCAGGAAGGGGGCGAGATGGCTACACCTTC.

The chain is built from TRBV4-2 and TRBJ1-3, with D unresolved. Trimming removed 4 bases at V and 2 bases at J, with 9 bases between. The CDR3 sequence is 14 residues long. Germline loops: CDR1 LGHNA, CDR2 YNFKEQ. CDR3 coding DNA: TGTGCCAGCAGCCGAAACAGAGCTGGAAACACCATATATTTT. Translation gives CASSRNRAGNTIYF.

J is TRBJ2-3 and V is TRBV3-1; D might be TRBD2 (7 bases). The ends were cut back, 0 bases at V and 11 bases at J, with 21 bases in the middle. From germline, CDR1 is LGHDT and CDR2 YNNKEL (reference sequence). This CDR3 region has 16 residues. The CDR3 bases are TGTGCCAGCAGCCAAGATATGGGGGCTAGCGGTAGACGGCAGTATTTT. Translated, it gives CASSQDMGASGRRQYF.